Below are 5 T cell receptor beta chains sequenced from a single sample in a study of blood T cell repertoires in COVID-19. Assay: immunoSEQ multiplex PCR; the TCRdb copy retains only in-frame clones and omits some. The sample shows around 100,000 clones, approximately 80% of them seen only once. Sequencing was done on a sample of peripheral blood. The receptors were gathered from a human donor in a cohort sampled during active COVID-19.

V gene TRBV9 combines with J gene TRBJ2-5, with 7 bases matching TRBD2. CDR3 length equals 14 residues. Germline loops: CDR1 SGDLS, CDR2 YYNGEE. V was clipped by 0 bases and J by 4 bases; unmatched bases: 3. This CDR3 is CASSVVASGETQYF. Written as DNA, the CDR3 is TGTGCCAGCAGCGTAGTGGCTAGCGGAGAGACCCAGTACTTC.

The gene calls are TRBV6-5 and TRBJ1-6; no firm D call. The CDR3 has 16 amino acids. V was clipped by 0 bases and J by 0 bases, with 6 bases between them. CDR1 and CDR2 from the germline V gene are MNHEY and SVGAGI. The CDR3 reads CASSYSQSSYNSPLHF. CDR3 DNA: TGTGCCAGCAGTTACTCACAGAGCTCCTATAATTCACCCCTCCACTTT.

The rearrangement joins TRBV15 to TRBJ2-5; weak D call: TRBD2 (6 bases). V shed 1 base and J shed 2 bases, with 11 bases lying between them. Germline V gives CDR1 LNHNV, CDR2 YYDKDF (reference sequence). The CDR3 is made up of 15 amino acids. Here the CDR3 reads CATSRVGGVQETQYF. The CDR3 nucleotides are TGTGCCACCAGCAGAGTGGGCGGGGTGCAAGAGACCCAGTACTTC.

The chain recombines TRBV25-1 with TRBJ1-6; 7 bases align to TRBD1. Looked up from germline, CDR1 is MGHDK and CDR2 is SYGVNS. Trimming cost V 1 base and J 7 bases; bases outside gene matches: 4. CDR3 length: 15 amino acids. Written as DNA, the CDR3 is TGTGCCAGCAGTGAATCCCACAGGGGAAATTCACCCCTCCACTTT. Translation gives CASSESHRGNSPLHF.

V is TRBV18 and J is TRBJ2-6; D possibly corresponds to TRBD2 (5 bases). Deletions cut 6 bases from V and 1 base from J, with 7 bases between. The CDR3 runs 14 residues. Germline CDR1 KGHSH, CDR2 LQKENI. The CDR3 DNA is TGTGCCAGCTCCCCGGGGTCTGGGGCCAACGTCCTGACTTTC. It yields the protein CASSPGSGANVLTF.